The 31 T cell receptor beta chains reported below all come from one sample, sequenced in a study of cytomegalovirus exposure and HLA in healthy donors. 13 Jbeta primers and 60 Vbeta primers were used for the PCR. TCRdb's table, derived via immunoSEQ multiplex PCR, lists solely in-frame clones and lacks some. Here the sample spans 100,000 to 150,000 clones, less than 85% being singletons. Sequenced material: PBMCs. The receptors derive from a man younger than 35 in good health and CMV-seropositive.

V usage is TRBV18 and J usage is TRBJ2-2; unclear D gene. This CDR3 is built from 12 residues. V was shortened by 5 bases and J by 6 bases, with 7 bases between the two germline ends. CDR1 is KGHSH, CDR2 LQKENI, per germline. The CDR3 bases are TGTGCCAGCTCATCAAACTCCGGGGAGCTGTTTTTT. This encodes CASSSNSGELFF. The full variable domain, with the rest looked up from reference TRBV18 and TRBJ2-2, is NAGVMQNPRHLVRRRGQEARLRCSPMKGHSHVYWYRQLPEEGLKFMVYLQKENIIDESGMPKERFSAEFPKEGPSILRIQQVVRGDSAAYFCASSSNSGELFFGEGSRLTVL.

This clone was detected once. V and J are TRBV6-1 and TRBJ2-4; D gene ambiguous. Germline V gene sequence: CDR1 MNHNS, CDR2 SASEGT. The CDR3 has 15 residues. Trimming removed 6 bases from V and 6 bases from J, with 18 bases in between. CDR3 amino acids: CASSESTYSINIQYF. In DNA, the CDR3 is TGTGCCAGCAGCGAAAGTACCTACTCGATAAACATTCAGTACTTC.

The J gene is TRBJ1-2, the V gene TRBV19; D is unclear. CDR1 and CDR2 from the germline V gene are LNHDA and SQIVND (reference sequence). V dropped 4 bases and J dropped 8 bases, with 17 bases sitting between them. The CDR3 runs 14 residues. CDR3 sequence: CASSTSGYRRGYTF. In DNA, the CDR3 is TGTGCCAGTAGTACTTCGGGGTACCGAAGGGGCTACACCTTC.

V gene TRBV15 combines with J gene TRBJ1-2, with D perhaps TRBD1 (5 bases). The germline CDR1 and CDR2 sequences are LNHNV and YYDKDF (reference sequence). V lost 5 bases, J lost 6 bases, and 10 bases lay in between. This CDR3 contains 12 residues. CDR3 residues: CATSGQGNGYTF. Written as DNA, the CDR3 is TGTGCCACCAGCGGCCAGGGAAATGGCTACACCTTC.

This rearrangement joins TRBV7-2 to TRBJ1-5; D remains unclear. V was shortened by 3 bases and J by 4 bases, with 10 bases between the two germline ends. Per germline, CDR1 SGHTA and CDR2 FQGNSA. The length of the CDR3 is 14 residues. CDR3 sequence: CASSFLAPNQPQHF. DNA for the CDR3: TGTGCCAGCAGCTTTTTAGCGCCGAATCAGCCCCAGCATTTT.

The chain couples TRBV6-5 to TRBJ2-7; perhaps TRBD1 as D (5 bases). Per germline, CDR1 MNHEY and CDR2 SVGAGI. The CDR3 sequence is 15 residues long. The V gene lost 2 bases and the J gene lost 3 bases, with 14 bases spanning the gap. The CDR3 DNA reads TGTGCCAGCAGTTACGACCGGGCCAGGGACTACGAGCAGTACTTC. Protein: CASSYDRARDYEQYF.

This chain connects TRBV9 to TRBJ2-3; 9 positions match TRBD2. Germline CDR1 reads SGDLS; CDR2 reads YYNGEE. The CDR3 is made up of 16 amino acids. After removal of 2 bases from V and 1 base from J, the junction contained 5 bases not matched to a gene. In DNA, the CDR3 is TGTGCCAGCAGCGTGGGCGGGGGGGGACGCACAGATACGCAGTATTTT. Protein sequence: CASSVGGGGRTDTQYF.

The chain couples TRBV15 to TRBJ1-1, with 9 bases lining up with TRBD1. Per germline, CDR1 LNHNV and CDR2 YYDKDF (reference sequence). The CDR3 has 13 residues. Trimming removed 5 bases from V and 4 bases from J; junction bases left unmatched: 2. The CDR3 protein is CATSGTGLTEAFF. As DNA, the CDR3 is TGTGCCACCAGCGGGACAGGGCTCACTGAAGCTTTCTTT.

The chain employs TRBV10-3 and TRBJ1-1; tentatively, D is TRBD1 (5 bases). Germline V CDR1 and CDR2: ENHRY, SYGVKD. CDR3 length: 13 amino acids. The germline V and J ends were trimmed by 6 bases and 11 bases, with 19 bases remaining between them. This CDR3 reads CAIRNLDIGRAFF. The CDR3 DNA follows: TGTGCCATCAGAAATCTGGACATCGGGAGGGCTTTCTTT.

The gene calls are TRBV7-2 and TRBJ2-1; 7 bases align to TRBD1. From germline, CDR1 is SGHTA and CDR2 FQGNSA. The length of the CDR3 is 13 residues. Trimming at V came to 5 bases and at J to 12 bases, leaving 10 bases not matched to a gene. CDR3 in DNA: TGTGCCAGCAGCCTACGACAGGGTGGCGGGCAGTTCTTC. Residues: CASSLRQGGGQFF.

V gene TRBV28 combines with J gene TRBJ1-1; D remains unclear. V was shortened by 8 bases and J by 1 base, with 5 bases between the two germline ends. The CDR3 runs to 11 residues. Germline V gene lookup returns CDR1 MDHEN and CDR2 SYDVKM. CDR3 coding DNA: TGTGCCAGCCGGGAGAACACTGAAGCTTTCTTT. Translation: CASRENTEAFF. The variable domain in full, completed from reference TRBV28 and TRBJ1-1, reads DVKVTQSSRYLVKRTGEKVFLECVQDMDHENMFWYRQDPGLGLRLIYFSYDVKMKEKGDIPEGYSVSREKKERFSLILESASTNQTSMYLCASRENTEAFFGQGTRLTVV.

This rearrangement joins TRBV27 to TRBJ1-6; 9 bases are shared with TRBD1. Germline values: CDR1 MNHEY, CDR2 SMNVEV (reference sequence). This CDR3 has 16 residues. The junction had 8 bases not matched to a gene; V was cut back by 4 bases and J by 7 bases. The CDR3 DNA reads as TGTGCCAGCAGTTCGGAGGGGACAGGGTCGAATTCACCCCTCCACTTT. Translated: CASSSEGTGSNSPLHF.

The chain links TRBV21-1 to TRBJ1-3. TRBV21-1 is tagged as a pseudogene. CDR3 length: 15 amino acids. CDR3 protein: CASSNCILSGNTIYF. The CDR3 DNA reads TGTGCCAGCAGCAACTGTATTCTCTCTGGAAACACCATATATTTT.

This clone was found once. The chain couples TRBV29-1 to TRBJ2-7, with 8 bases lining up with TRBD1. Trimming removed 2 bases from V and 5 bases from J; junction bases left unmatched: 8. The CDR3 totals 14 residues. Per germline, CDR1 SQVTM and CDR2 ANQGSEA. The CDR3 region has the DNA TGCAGCGTTGAAACCCCCAGGGGGCGTAACGAGCAGTACTTC. Translation: CSVETPRGRNEQYF.

A few counts support this clone. The rearrangement links TRBV7-2 to TRBJ2-7, with D unresolved. The germline CDR1 and CDR2 sequences are SGHTA and FQGNSA. This CDR3 has 15 residues. Trimming cost V 5 bases and J 3 bases, with 17 bases left between them. This CDR3 is CASSPKVGFNYEQYF. CDR3 nucleotide sequence: TGTGCCAGCAGCCCCAAGGTGGGCTTTAACTACGAGCAGTACTTC.

The J gene is TRBJ1-1, the V gene TRBV5-1, with 9 bases aligning to TRBD1. Per the germline V gene, CDR1 is SGHRS and CDR2 is YFSETQ. J gave up 0 bases and V 3 bases, and 9 bases lay outside the gene matches. The CDR3 runs 17 residues. CDR3 nucleotide sequence: TGCGCCAGCAGCTCAATCCGGGACAGGGACTTGAACACTGAAGCTTTCTTT. This sequence encodes CASSSIRDRDLNTEAFF.

V gene TRBV18 combines with J gene TRBJ1-2; no reliable D call. Germline CDR1 reads KGHSH; CDR2 reads LQKENI. With 0 bases removed from V and 6 bases from J, the gap between germline ends came to 8 bases. The CDR3 contains 13 residues. The CDR3 DNA follows: TGTGCCAGCTCACCACCTGTCGGGGATGGCTACACCTTC. It encodes CASSPPVGDGYTF.

V is TRBV18 and J is TRBJ2-7; 8 positions match TRBD1. CDR1 is KGHSH and CDR2 is LQKENI in the germline V gene. The length of the CDR3 is 15 residues. V lost 3 bases to trimming and J lost 2 bases; unmatched junction nucleotides: 6. The CDR3 is CASSPDRASTYEQYF. The CDR3 nucleotides are TGTGCCAGCTCACCGGACAGGGCTTCCACCTACGAGCAGTACTTC. The full variable domain, in which reference TRBV18 and TRBJ2-7 provide the parts outside the CDR3, is NAGVMQNPRHLVRRRGQEARLRCSPMKGHSHVYWYRQLPEEGLKFMVYLQKENIIDESGMPKERFSAEFPKEGPSILRIQQVVRGDSAAYFCASSPDRASTYEQYFGPGTRLTVT.

The J gene is TRBJ2-2, the V gene TRBV2; tentatively, D is TRBD2 (6 bases). Deletions cut 2 bases from V and 6 bases from J, with 7 bases between. This CDR3 has 13 amino acids. Germline lookup yields CDR1 SNHLY and CDR2 FYNNEI. The CDR3 reads CASSEQRAGELFF. The CDR3 DNA sequence: TGTGCCAGCAGTGAACAGCGGGCCGGGGAGCTGTTTTTT. Full variable domain (remainder filled in from reference TRBV2 and TRBJ2-2): EPEVTQTPSHQVTQMGQEVILRCVPISNHLYFYWYRQILGQKVEFLVSFYNNEISEKSEIFDDQFSVERPDGSNFTLKIRSTKLEDSAMYFCASSEQRAGELFFGEGSRLTVL.

This chain links TRBV6-5 with TRBJ2-3; 8 bases align to TRBD2. In germline, CDR1 is MNHEY, CDR2 SVGAGI. The CDR3 is 14 amino acids. V was pared by 6 bases and J by 0 bases, with 2 bases of the junction left unmatched. The CDR3 region has the DNA TGTGCCAGCAGCGGGGGGGCTAGCACAGATACGCAGTATTTT. This gives the protein CASSGGASTDTQYF.

The chain has TRBV5-1 and TRBJ2-4, with 7 nucleotides matching TRBD2. Germline V gene data show CDR1 as SGHRS and CDR2 as YFSETQ. This CDR3 region has 14 residues. J lost 9 bases, V lost 0 bases, and 6 bases had no gene match. The CDR3 nucleotides are TGCGCCAGCAGCTTGGAGGGACTACAAGGCATTCAGTACTTC. It yields the protein CASSLEGLQGIQYF.

The V and J genes are TRBV2 and TRBJ2-5; 11 bases align to TRBD1. The length of the CDR3 is 15 residues. J gave up 4 bases and V 8 bases, and 9 bases lay outside the gene matches. CDR1 SNHLY and CDR2 FYNNEI come from the germline V gene. The CDR3 nucleotides are TGTGCCAGCCCGAGGACAGGGGGCTTGGGAGAGACCCAGTACTTC. As protein: CASPRTGGLGETQYF.

This sequence joins TRBV5-5 and TRBJ1-1; possible D gene TRBD1, 5 bases. The CDR3 spans 16 residues. The ends were cut back, 4 bases at V and 6 bases at J, with 22 bases in the middle. Germline lookup yields CDR1 SGHKS and CDR2 YYEKEE (reference sequence). CDR3 sequence: CASSDPHWEGRSEAFF. CDR3 DNA sequence: TGTGCCAGCAGCGACCCCCATTGGGAGGGACGATCTGAAGCTTTCTTT.

This sequence joins TRBV4-1 and TRBJ2-2, with 7 bases matching TRBD2. There are 17 residues in the CDR3. Germline trimming cut 0 bases from V and 7 bases from J; bases unmatched to any gene: 11. Germline loops: CDR1 MGHRA, CDR2 YSYEKL. CDR3 protein: CASSQDHRGGWYGELFF. Here the CDR3 DNA reads TGCGCCAGCAGCCAAGATCATCGGGGAGGGTGGTACGGGGAGCTGTTTTTT.

The V and J genes are TRBV7-9 and TRBJ1-4; weak D call: TRBD1 (6 bases). V was clipped by 3 bases and J by 7 bases, with 24 bases between them. Germline V gene data show CDR1 as SEHNR and CDR2 as FQNEAQ (reference sequence). This CDR3 is built from 18 residues. Written as DNA, the CDR3 is TGTGCCAGCAGCTTTCCCCCCGGCCTGGGGGCGATCTTTGAAAAACTGTTTTTT. Amino acid sequence: CASSFPPGLGAIFEKLFF.

This clone showed up just once. The CDR3 protein is CASSAQAGVGETQYF. The CDR3 nucleotides read TGTGCCAGCAGCGCTCAAGCAGGGGTAGGGGAGACCCAGTACTTC. The chain is built from TRBV9 and TRBJ2-5, with TRBD1 as a possible D gene (6 bases). From germline, CDR1 is SGDLS and CDR2 YYNGEE. The CDR3 has 15 residues. V shed 3 bases and J shed 5 bases, with 17 bases lying between them. Complete variable domain (other parts from reference TRBV9 and TRBJ2-5): DSGVTQTPKHLITATGQRVTLRCSPRSGDLSVYWYQQSLDQGLQFLIQYYNGEERAKGNILERFSAQQFPDLHSELNLSSLELGDSALYFCASSAQAGVGETQYFGPGTRLLVL.

The chain joins TRBV14 to TRBJ2-7; the D gene is possibly TRBD1 (6 bases). Germline V gene data show CDR1 as SGHDN and CDR2 as FVKESK. The CDR3 is made up of 15 amino acids. Trimming stripped 0 bases from V and 0 bases from J, with 9 bases between. CDR3 in DNA: TGTGCCAGCAGCCAAGAGATGGACAGCTCCTACGAGCAGTACTTC. Amino acid sequence: CASSQEMDSSYEQYF.

The chain employs TRBV2 and TRBJ2-7; weak D call: TRBD1 (6 bases). This CDR3 has 14 amino acids. Germline V lookup: CDR1 SNHLY, CDR2 FYNNEI. Trimming took off 2 bases at V and 4 bases at J, with 12 bases between the two ends. CDR3 coding DNA: TGTGCCAGCAGTGAATGGACAGAATTTTACGAGCAGTACTTC. The encoded protein is CASSEWTEFYEQYF.

V usage is TRBV2 and J usage is TRBJ2-1; tentative D call: TRBD1 (6 bases). V was trimmed by 5 bases and J by 0 bases, leaving 8 bases between them. CDR1 SNHLY and CDR2 FYNNEI come from the germline V gene. The CDR3 spans 14 residues. CDR3 region: CASSQDSSYNEQFF. CDR3 sequence (DNA): TGTGCCAGCAGTCAGGACAGCTCCTACAATGAGCAGTTCTTC.

This chain joins TRBV5-1 and TRBJ2-7; 7 bases align to TRBD2. The germline V gene has CDR1 SGHRS and CDR2 YFSETQ. The CDR3 runs to 16 residues. Trimming took 4 bases from V and 1 from J; bases not matched to a gene: 11. Here the CDR3 DNA reads TGCGCCAGCAGCCTCTATGGGACGGGGGGTTCCTACGAGCAGTACTTC. Residues: CASSLYGTGGSYEQYF.

This clone appeared once. J is TRBJ2-7 and V is TRBV5-1; 10 bases align to TRBD2. CDR1 is SGHRS, CDR2 YFSETQ, per germline. V trimming: 0 bases; J trimming: 3 bases; junction bases outside the gene matches: 3. This CDR3 contains 15 residues. CDR3 residues: CASSLDSGGLYEQYF. CDR3 DNA: TGCGCCAGCAGCTTGGATAGCGGGGGGCTCTACGAGCAGTACTTC.